The 15 T cell receptor beta chains below were found in one sample sequenced in a study of T cells in localized non-small cell lung cancer. Repertoires were generated with immunoSEQ multiplex PCR, while TCRdb's copy carries only in-frame clones and drops some. Here the sample spans 65,000 to 95,000 clones, around 81% being singletons. This sample comprised PBMCs, obtained before any cancer treatment. These TCRs come from a man between 40 and 75 years old with stage II squamous cell lung carcinoma.

V usage is TRBV5-1 and J usage is TRBJ1-1, with D possibly being TRBD1 (6 bases). The germline CDR1 and CDR2 sequences are SGHRS and YFSETQ. The CDR3 has 15 amino acids. Trimming took 4 bases from V and 1 from J, leaving 14 bases between them. The CDR3 region is CASSPEDSSNTEAFF. The DNA for the CDR3 is TGCGCCAGCAGCCCCGAGGACAGTTCGAACACTGAAGCTTTCTTT. Full variable domain (missing parts from reference TRBV5-1 and TRBJ1-1): KAGVTQTPRYLIKTRGQQVTLSCSPISGHRSVSWYQQTPGQGLQFLFEYFSETQRNKGNFPGRFSGRQFSNSRSEMNVSTLELGDSALYLCASSPEDSSNTEAFFGQGTRLTVV.

V and J are TRBV13 and TRBJ2-7; weak D call: TRBD1 (6 bases). Germline CDR1 reads PRHDT; CDR2 reads FYEKMQ (reference sequence). This CDR3 comprises 16 residues. V was trimmed by 3 bases and J by 3 bases, leaving 18 bases between them. The CDR3 sequence is CASSFRQAWGDYEQYF. For the CDR3, the DNA is TGTGCCAGCAGCTTTCGACAGGCATGGGGAGACTACGAGCAGTACTTC. Drawing the rest from reference TRBV13 and TRBJ2-7, the complete variable domain is AAGVIQSPRHLIKEKRETATLKCYPIPRHDTVYWYQQGPGQDPQFLISFYEKMQSDKGSIPDRFSAQQFSDYHSELNMSSLELGDSALYFCASSFRQAWGDYEQYFGPGTRLTVT.

The chain joins TRBV21-1 to TRBJ1-3; TRBD1, as called in the table, went unchecked against the DNA. TRBV21-1 is labeled a pseudogene. The CDR3 is 17 amino acids. CDR3 residues: CASSPGRQGDSGNTIYF. CDR3 coding DNA: TGTGCCAGCAGCCCCGGACGGCAGGGGGACTCTGGAAACACCATATATTTT.

The rearrangement uses TRBV30 and TRBJ2-3; 9 bases are a match to TRBD2. Germline trimming cut 4 bases from V and 3 bases from J; bases unmatched to any gene: 5. The CDR3 totals 14 residues. CDR1 is GTSNPN and CDR2 is SVGIG in the germline V gene (reference sequence). For the CDR3, the DNA is TGTGCCTGGACTAGCGGGATGGGGACAGATACGCAGTATTTT. Amino acids: CAWTSGMGTDTQYF.

The sample holds a few counts of this clone. The chain has TRBV6-5 and TRBJ2-5; 8 positions agree with TRBD2. Germline values: CDR1 MNHEY, CDR2 SVGAGI. This CDR3 has 12 residues. J gave up 5 bases and V 6 bases, and 2 bases lay outside the gene matches. For the CDR3, the DNA is TGTGCCAGCAGCCCGGGGGGGGAGACCCAGTACTTC. Its protein product is CASSPGGETQYF.

The genes are TRBV7-6 and TRBJ2-2; no firm D call. The germline V gene has CDR1 SGHVS and CDR2 FNYEAQ. V was clipped by 2 bases and J by 1 base, with 8 bases between them. The length of the CDR3 is 15 residues. This chain's CDR3 is CASSLLRENTGELFF. CDR3 nucleotide sequence: TGTGCCAGCAGCTTATTAAGGGAGAACACCGGGGAGCTGTTTTTT.

The chain carries TRBV6-6 and TRBJ1-6; 9 bases match TRBD1. The CDR3 runs 16 residues. CDR1 is MNHNY, CDR2 SVGAGI, per germline (reference sequence). V lost 6 bases, J lost 6 bases, and 9 bases stayed unmatched. The CDR3 nucleotides read TGTGCCAGCAGCCCCGGGACAGGGATAGTTAATTCACCCCTCCACTTT. It specifies CASSPGTGIVNSPLHF.

The chain joins TRBV4-2 to TRBJ2-5, with D maybe TRBD1 (5 bases). Trimming pared 0 bases from V and 2 bases from J, leaving 10 bases between. This CDR3 has 15 residues. The germline gives CDR1 LGHNA, CDR2 YNFKEQ. CDR3 sequence: CASSQEGHLQETQYF. In DNA form, the CDR3 reads TGTGCCAGCAGCCAAGAAGGACACTTACAAGAGACCCAGTACTTC.

The chain links TRBV7-3 to TRBJ2-2; D gene ambiguous. CDR3 length: 14 amino acids. V lost 2 bases and J lost 7, with 11 bases in between. The germline gives CDR1 SGHTA, CDR2 FQGTGA. The CDR3 loop is CASSLQGSGGELFF. The CDR3 coding sequence is TGTGCCAGCAGCTTACAAGGGTCGGGCGGGGAGCTGTTTTTT. Combining the CDR3 with reference TRBV7-3 and TRBJ2-2 gives the whole variable domain GAGVSQTPSNKVTEKGKYVELRCDPISGHTALYWYRQSLGQGPEFLIYFQGTGAADDSGLPNDRFFAVRPEGSVSTLKIQRTERGDSAVYLCASSLQGSGGELFFGEGSRLTVL.

The gene calls are TRBV9 and TRBJ2-5; 9 positions match TRBD2. There are 16 residues in the CDR3. Germline assignment: CDR1 SGDLS and CDR2 YYNGEE. Losses at the gene ends were 2 bases for V and 3 bases for J; bases not matched to a gene: 8. Here the CDR3 DNA reads TGTGCCAGCAGCGTCAATAGCGGGGGACTTGAAGAGACCCAGTACTTC. Translation: CASSVNSGGLEETQYF.

The chain carries TRBV6-5 and TRBJ1-5; tentative D call: TRBD1 (6 bases). With 6 bases removed from V and 5 bases from J, the gap between germline ends came to 11 bases. CDR1 is MNHEY, CDR2 SVGAGI, per germline. This CDR3 region has 13 residues. The CDR3 protein is CASRPGAYQPQHF. In nucleotides, the CDR3 is TGTGCCAGCAGACCGGGGGCCTATCAGCCCCAGCATTTT.

The chain employs TRBV18 and TRBJ1-3; the match to TRBD1 covers 11 bases. With 0 bases clipped from V and 4 bases from J, the junction kept 5 bases outside the gene matches. Germline CDR1 and CDR2: KGHSH and LQKENI. This CDR3 has 17 amino acids. CDR3 DNA: TGTGCCAGCTCACCACCGGTCGGGACAGGGGGAGGAAACACCATATATTTT. It specifies CASSPPVGTGGGNTIYF. Full variable domain (missing parts from reference TRBV18 and TRBJ1-3): NAGVMQNPRHLVRRRGQEARLRCSPMKGHSHVYWYRQLPEEGLKFMVYLQKENIIDESGMPKERFSAEFPKEGPSILRIQQVVRGDSAAYFCASSPPVGTGGGNTIYFGEGSWLTVV.

The V gene is TRBV19, the J gene TRBJ1-3; D is unresolved. The CDR3 covers 15 residues. The ends were cut back, 6 bases at V and 4 bases at J, with 16 bases in the middle. Germline V gene lookup returns CDR1 LNHDA and CDR2 SQIVND (reference sequence). CDR3 nucleotides: TGTGCCAGTAGCACTCGTGGGGTGACCGGAAACACCATATATTTT. Its protein product is CASSTRGVTGNTIYF.

The chain recombines TRBV9 with TRBJ2-7, with 7 bases aligning to TRBD1. The junction had 7 bases not matched to a gene; V was cut back by 4 bases and J by 3 bases. CDR3 length equals 14 residues. The germline gives CDR1 SGDLS, CDR2 YYNGEE. The CDR3 region is CASSPLPGGYEQYF. The CDR3 nucleotides read TGTGCCAGCAGCCCATTGCCAGGGGGCTACGAGCAGTACTTC.

V gene TRBV19 combines with J gene TRBJ1-5, with 11 nucleotides matching TRBD1. J lost 7 bases, V lost 3 bases, and 8 bases had no gene match. Germline V gene data show CDR1 as LNHDA and CDR2 as SQIVND (reference sequence). CDR3 length equals 16 residues. This CDR3 is CASSIYGQGAGQPQHF. The CDR3 bases are TGTGCCAGTAGTATTTACGGACAGGGGGCTGGCCAGCCCCAGCATTTT.